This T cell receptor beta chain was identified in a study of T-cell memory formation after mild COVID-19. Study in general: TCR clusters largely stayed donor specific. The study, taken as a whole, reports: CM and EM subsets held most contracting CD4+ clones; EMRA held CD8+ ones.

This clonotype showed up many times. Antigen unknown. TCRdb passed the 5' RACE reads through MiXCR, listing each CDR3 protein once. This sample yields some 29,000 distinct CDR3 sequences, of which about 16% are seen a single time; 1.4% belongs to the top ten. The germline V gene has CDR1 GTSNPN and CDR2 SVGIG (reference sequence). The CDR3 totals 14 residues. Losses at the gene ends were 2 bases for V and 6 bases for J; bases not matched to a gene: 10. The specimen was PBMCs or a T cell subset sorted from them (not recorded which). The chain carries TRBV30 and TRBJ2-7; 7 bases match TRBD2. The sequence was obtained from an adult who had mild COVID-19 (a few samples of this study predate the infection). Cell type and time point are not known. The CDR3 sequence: CAWSTGGGVREQYF. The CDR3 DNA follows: TGTGCCTGGAGTACGGGAGGAGGAGTTCGCGAGCAGTACTTC.